Below are 18 T cell receptor beta chains sequenced from a single sample in a study of metastatic and nonmetastatic thyroid tumors. Thyroid surgery took place with no prior treatment in any patient. MiXCR reprocessed the PCR reads for TCRdb. The sample yields 35,000 to 40,000 clones, roughly a quarter seen once. The sequencing input was blood. The origin of the receptors is a female donor with papillary thyroid cancer or a benign thyroid nodule (not recorded which). Some clones in this sample may be carry-over from other donors' samples.

The sample holds many counts of this clone. The chain combines TRBV12-3 or TRBV12-4 with TRBJ1-1, with 11 bases lining up with TRBD1. This CDR3 comprises 15 residues. The ends lost 3 bases at V and 6 bases at J; junction bases unmatched: 6. The CDR3, as DNA: TGTGCCAGCAGTTTGTGGACAGGGGGCTATTCTGAAGCTTTCTTT. Its protein product is CASSLWTGGYSEAFF.

The table lists this clone with many counts. The rearrangement uses TRBV6-1 and TRBJ2-5; D is ambiguous. The CDR3 is 12 amino acids. V shed 1 base and J shed 4 bases, with 4 bases lying between them. CDR1 is MNHNS and CDR2 is SASEGT in the germline V gene. The CDR3 coding sequence is TGTGCCAGCAGTGAAGGACGAGAGACCCAGTACTTC. It is translated as CASSEGRETQYF.

This clone was counted at least ten times. The chain employs TRBV15 and TRBJ2-5; 8 nucleotides align to TRBD2. CDR3 length equals 16 residues. CDR1 is LNHNV and CDR2 is YYDKDF in the germline V gene (reference sequence). The V gene end was trimmed by 0 bases and the J gene end by 2 bases; junction bases not matched to a gene: 5. CDR3 nucleotides: TGTGCCACCAGCAGAGACCCAGCGGGGGTGCAAGAGACCCAGTACTTC. Translating it yields CATSRDPAGVQETQYF.

There are many counts of this clone. The rearrangement uses TRBV4-1 and TRBJ2-5; 8 nucleotides align to TRBD2. CDR1 is MGHRA, CDR2 YSYEKL, per germline. This CDR3 is 15 amino acids long. The J segment lost 4 bases and the V segment lost 0 bases, leaving 4 bases of the junction unmatched. The CDR3 region is CASSQEGLVPETQYF. Here the CDR3 DNA reads TGCGCCAGCAGCCAAGAGGGACTAGTTCCAGAGACCCAGTACTTC.

This clone is labeled medium-sized. V and J are TRBV6-1 and TRBJ1-2, with no clear D. This CDR3 spans 13 amino acids. The germline V and J ends were trimmed by 3 bases and 2 bases, with 7 bases remaining between them. Germline V gene data show CDR1 as MNHNS and CDR2 as SASEGT. CDR3: CASSDSQNYGYTF. CDR3 DNA: TGTGCCAGCAGTGATTCCCAAAACTATGGCTACACCTTC.

The chain uses TRBV9 and TRBJ2-1; TRBD1 agrees at 8 bases. This CDR3 region has 13 residues. V lost 4 bases to trimming and J lost 7 bases; unmatched junction nucleotides: 4. Germline V lookup: CDR1 SGDLS, CDR2 YYNGEE. The CDR3 sequence: CASSLQGANEQFF. The CDR3 DNA reads TGTGCCAGCAGCCTCCAGGGGGCGAATGAGCAGTTCTTC.

The V and J genes are TRBV19 and TRBJ2-7, with 8 bases lining up with TRBD1. The CDR3 has 15 residues. Germline V gene lookup returns CDR1 LNHDA and CDR2 SQIVND (reference sequence). The trim removed 3 bases at V and 2 bases at J, leaving 6 bases unmatched. The CDR3 DNA is TGTGCCAGTAGTATTGGACAGGGATCGACCTACGAGCAGTACTTC. It translates to CASSIGQGSTYEQYF.

In its sample, this clone was seen many times. V usage is TRBV6-4 and J usage is TRBJ2-3; 9 nucleotides agree with TRBD2. This CDR3 is 15 amino acids long. CDR1 and CDR2 from the germline V gene are MRHNA and SNTAGT. V was clipped by 4 bases and J by 2 bases; unmatched bases: 4. CDR3 protein: CASSATSGPTDTQYF. Written as DNA, the CDR3 is TGTGCCAGCAGTGCTACTAGCGGGCCCACAGATACGCAGTATTTT.

This clone was seen a few times. The junction departs from the called germline gene at one end, perhaps through a read error. This sequence joins TRBV6-2 or TRBV6-3 and TRBJ2-6; 12 nucleotides line up with TRBD2. Per the germline V gene, CDR1 is MNHEY and CDR2 is SVGEGT. This CDR3 region has 18 residues. The CDR3 region has the DNA TGTGCCAGCAGTTTTTCTAGCGGGAGGGCCTCTGGGTCCAACGTCCTGACTTTT. Residues: CASSFSSGRASGSNVLTF.

The V call is TRBV4-2, the J call TRBJ2-2; 11 nucleotides line up with TRBD1. CDR1 is LGHNA and CDR2 is YNFKEQ in the germline V gene. The CDR3 extends over 16 amino acids. The trim removed 2 bases at V and 5 bases at J, leaving 4 bases unmatched. In DNA form, the CDR3 reads TGTGCCAGCAGCCAACCGGGACAGGGGGTTACCGGGGAGCTGTTTTTT. It is translated as CASSQPGQGVTGELFF.

This clone was seen just once. The CDR3 coding sequence is TGCGCCAGCAGCTTAACAGGGGAGGAGAATTCACCCCTCCACTTT. Its protein is CASSLTGEENSPLHF. This chain uses TRBV5-1 with TRBJ1-6; 7 bases agree with TRBD1. CDR1 is SGHRS, CDR2 YFSETQ, per germline. V dropped 2 bases and J dropped 7; count of bases not matched to a gene: 6. CDR3 length: 15 amino acids.

This chain joins TRBV5-8 and TRBJ2-7, with 8 bases aligning to TRBD1. The germline V gene encodes CDR1 SGHTS and CDR2 YDEGEE. The CDR3 covers 15 residues. Unmatched junction bases numbered 8, after V lost 2 bases and J lost 4 bases. The DNA for the CDR3 is TGTGCCAGCAGCTTAAGGACAGGGCCAACATACGAGCAGTACTTC. This sequence encodes CASSLRTGPTYEQYF.

As regards this clone: The germline gene is not matched at one end of the junction; a read error may be the cause. This chain connects TRBV7-9 to TRBJ2-1; 9 bases agree with TRBD1. The CDR3 covers 11 residues. The germline CDR1 and CDR2 sequences are SEHNR and FQNEAQ (reference sequence). The CDR3 DNA follows: TGTGCCCGCAGCCTCGGGACAGGGCCGTTCTTC. Translated, it gives CARSLGTGPFF.

CDR3 in DNA: TGTGCCAGCAGTTTATCAGGGATCTATGAGCAGTTCTTC. It is translated as CASSLSGIYEQFF. The rearrangement joins TRBV27 to TRBJ2-1, with D uncertain. The CDR3 extends over 13 amino acids. V lost 0 bases, J lost 8 bases, and 8 bases lay in between. Germline-derived CDR1 and CDR2 are MNHEY and SMNVEV (reference sequence).

The chain is built from TRBV6-2 or TRBV6-3 and TRBJ2-2, with D perhaps matching TRBD1 or TRBD2 (5 bases each). This CDR3 spans 19 amino acids. Germline-derived CDR1 and CDR2 are MNHEY and SVGEGT. V was shortened by 0 bases and J by 0 bases, with 17 bases between the two germline ends. DNA for the CDR3: TGTGCCAGCAGTTACTCGAAAGGACGGGACGCAGCGAACACCGGGGAGCTGTTTTTT. Translation: CASSYSKGRDAANTGELFF.

This clone is medium-sized within its sample. J is TRBJ2-7 and V is TRBV30, with 7 bases matching TRBD1. The CDR3 consists of 14 residues. The J segment lost 3 bases and the V segment lost 4 bases, leaving 9 bases of the junction unmatched. Germline CDR1 and CDR2: GTSNPN and SVGIG (reference sequence). CDR3 in amino acids: CAWNVGQGVYEQYF. In nucleotides, the CDR3 is TGTGCCTGGAACGTAGGGCAGGGGGTCTACGAGCAGTACTTC.

The V gene is TRBV28, the J gene TRBJ2-7, with TRBD2 matching over 10 bases. Germline CDR1 and CDR2: MDHEN and SYDVKM. After removal of 5 bases from V and 2 bases from J, the junction contained 6 bases not matched to a gene. CDR3 size: 15 residues. CDR3 protein: CASSPGLAETYEQYF. CDR3 sequence (DNA): TGTGCCAGCAGTCCAGGACTAGCGGAGACCTACGAGCAGTACTTC.

This chain joins TRBV3-1 and TRBJ1-1, with D maybe TRBD1 (5 bases). V lost 3 bases and J 0 bases, leaving 8 bases between the germline ends. Germline V gene data show CDR1 as LGHDT and CDR2 as YNNKEL (reference sequence). The CDR3 length is 14 residues. The CDR3 sequence is CASSQPGLNTEAFF. The DNA of the CDR3 is TGTGCCAGCAGCCAGCCAGGGTTGAACACTGAAGCTTTCTTT.